The 3 T cell receptor beta chains in this list originate from one sample, sequenced in a study of molecular identifiers for immune sequencing clone quantification. A single record per CDR3 protein comes from TCRdb applying MiXCR to the PCR reads. The sample yields a few hundred thousand distinct CDR3 sequences, under 25% seen once. The sample was naive CD8+ T cells from blood, with Jurkat cell RNA spiked in. Subset meaning: FACS-sorted CD8+CD4-CCR7+CD45RA+ naive T cells. The receptors shown here come from a human donor in good health. Some libraries in this study had Jurkat cell RNA spiked in.

This clonotype has a handful of counts. The chain uses TRBV29-1 and TRBJ1-1, with D possibly TRBD1 on 5 matching bases. CDR1 and CDR2 from the germline V gene are SQVTM and ANQGSEA. V lost 5 bases, J lost 1 base, and 8 bases lay in between. CDR3 length: 12 residues. The CDR3 loop is CSVIGQNTEAFF. In DNA, the CDR3 is TGCAGCGTTATAGGACAGAACACTGAAGCTTTCTTT.

This clonotype was seen repeatedly, ten times or more. The chain carries TRBV4-1 and TRBJ2-2, with D uncertain. Per germline, CDR1 MGHRA and CDR2 YSYEKL. CDR3 size: 12 residues. V lost 3 bases, J lost 7 bases, and 6 bases lay in between. CDR3 in amino acids: CASSHARGELFF. CDR3 DNA: TGCGCCAGCAGCCATGCACGCGGGGAGCTGTTTTTT.

The sample holds many counts of this clonotype. V and J are TRBV4-3 and TRBJ1-1; D is unresolved. The CDR3 loop spans 13 amino acids. Germline-derived CDR1 and CDR2 are LGHNA and YSLEER. V lost 4 bases to trimming and J lost 3 bases, with 9 bases between them. The CDR3, as DNA: TGCGCCAGCAGCCCAATGCCGGACACTGAAGCTTTCTTT. The encoded protein is CASSPMPDTEAFF.